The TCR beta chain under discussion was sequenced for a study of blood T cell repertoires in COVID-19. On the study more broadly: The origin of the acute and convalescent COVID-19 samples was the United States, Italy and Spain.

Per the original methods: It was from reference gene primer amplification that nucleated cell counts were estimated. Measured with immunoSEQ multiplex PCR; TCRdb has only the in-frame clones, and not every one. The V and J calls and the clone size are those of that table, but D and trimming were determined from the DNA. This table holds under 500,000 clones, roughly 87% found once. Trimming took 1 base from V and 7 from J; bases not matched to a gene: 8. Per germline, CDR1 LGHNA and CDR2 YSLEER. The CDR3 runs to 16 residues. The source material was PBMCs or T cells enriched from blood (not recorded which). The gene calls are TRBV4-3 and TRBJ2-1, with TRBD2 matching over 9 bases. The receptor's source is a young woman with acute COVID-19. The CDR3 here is CASSQGAGGQANEQFF. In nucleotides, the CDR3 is TGCGCCAGCAGCCAAGGGGCGGGGGGGCAAGCGAATGAGCAGTTCTTC.